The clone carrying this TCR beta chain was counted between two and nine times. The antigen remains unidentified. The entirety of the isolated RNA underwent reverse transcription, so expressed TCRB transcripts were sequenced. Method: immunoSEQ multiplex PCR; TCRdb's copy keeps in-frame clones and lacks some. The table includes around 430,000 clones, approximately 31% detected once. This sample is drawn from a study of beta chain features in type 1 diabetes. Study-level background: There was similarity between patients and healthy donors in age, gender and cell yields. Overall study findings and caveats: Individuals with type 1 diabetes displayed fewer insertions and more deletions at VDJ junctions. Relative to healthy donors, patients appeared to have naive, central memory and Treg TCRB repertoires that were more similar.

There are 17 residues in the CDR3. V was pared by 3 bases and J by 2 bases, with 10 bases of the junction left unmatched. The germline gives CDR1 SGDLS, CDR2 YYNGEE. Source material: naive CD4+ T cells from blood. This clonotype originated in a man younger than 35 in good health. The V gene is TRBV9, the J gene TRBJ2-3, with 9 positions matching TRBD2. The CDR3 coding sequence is TGTGCCAGCAGCGACGTAGCGGGGGCGACGTCCACAGATACGCAGTATTTT. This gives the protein CASSDVAGATSTDTQYF.